This T cell receptor beta chain was captured in a study of early stage breast cancer tumors. The overall study: Each sample averaged approximately 10-fold read coverage.

Clones were sequenced by immunoSEQ multiplex PCR, and TCRdb holds only the in-frame ones, with some missing. The table has roughly 30,000 clones, around 53% seen once. The CDR3 runs 16 residues. V shed 2 bases and J shed 2 bases, with 14 bases lying between them. The germline gives CDR1 MNHNY, CDR2 SVGAGI (reference sequence). This sequence was found in a person between 50 and 60 years old with breast cancer. The sequencing sample was made of breast tumor tissue. The rearrangement uses TRBV6-6 and TRBJ2-3; unclear D gene. In DNA, the CDR3 is TGTGCCAGCAGTTACCCGTGGTCCCAGACCACAGATACGCAGTATTTT. It specifies CASSYPWSQTTDTQYF.